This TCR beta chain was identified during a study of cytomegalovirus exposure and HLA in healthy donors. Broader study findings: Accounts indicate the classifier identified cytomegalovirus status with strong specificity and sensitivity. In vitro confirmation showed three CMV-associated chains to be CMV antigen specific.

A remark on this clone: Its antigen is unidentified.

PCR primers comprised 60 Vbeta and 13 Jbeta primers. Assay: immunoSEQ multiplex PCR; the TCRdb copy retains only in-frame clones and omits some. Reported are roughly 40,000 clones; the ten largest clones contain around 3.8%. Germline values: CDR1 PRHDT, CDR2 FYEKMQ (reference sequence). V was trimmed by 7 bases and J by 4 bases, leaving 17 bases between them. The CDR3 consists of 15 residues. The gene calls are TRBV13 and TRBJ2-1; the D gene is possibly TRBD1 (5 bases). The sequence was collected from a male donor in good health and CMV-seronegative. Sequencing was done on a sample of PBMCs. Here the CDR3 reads CASNRAGAWYNEQFF. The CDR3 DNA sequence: TGTGCCAGCAATCGGGCTGGGGCTTGGTACAATGAGCAGTTCTTC.